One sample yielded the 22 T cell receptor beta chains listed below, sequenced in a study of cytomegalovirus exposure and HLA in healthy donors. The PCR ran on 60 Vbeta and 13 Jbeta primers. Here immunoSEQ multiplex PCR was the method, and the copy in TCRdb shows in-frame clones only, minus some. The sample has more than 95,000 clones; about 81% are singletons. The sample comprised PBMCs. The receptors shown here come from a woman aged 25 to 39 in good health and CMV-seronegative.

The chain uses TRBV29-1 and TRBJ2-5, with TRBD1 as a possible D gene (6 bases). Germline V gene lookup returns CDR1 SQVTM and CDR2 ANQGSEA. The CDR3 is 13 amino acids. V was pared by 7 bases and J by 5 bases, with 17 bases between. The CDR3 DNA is TGCAGCGCCCTTACAGGACAGTACGAGACCCAGTACTTC. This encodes CSALTGQYETQYF.

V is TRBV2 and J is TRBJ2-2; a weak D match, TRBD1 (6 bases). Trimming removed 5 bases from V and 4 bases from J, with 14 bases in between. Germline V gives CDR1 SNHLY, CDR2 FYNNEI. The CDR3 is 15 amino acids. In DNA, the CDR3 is TGTGCCAGCAGTCACAGGGCTGTGTCCACCGGGGAGCTGTTTTTT. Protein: CASSHRAVSTGELFF. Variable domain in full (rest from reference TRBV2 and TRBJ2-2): EPEVTQTPSHQVTQMGQEVILRCVPISNHLYFYWYRQILGQKVEFLVSFYNNEISEKSEIFDDQFSVERPDGSNFTLKIRSTKLEDSAMYFCASSHRAVSTGELFFGEGSRLTVL.

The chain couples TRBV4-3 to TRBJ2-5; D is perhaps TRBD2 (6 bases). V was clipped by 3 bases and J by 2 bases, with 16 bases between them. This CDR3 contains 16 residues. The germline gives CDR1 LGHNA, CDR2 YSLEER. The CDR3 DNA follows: TGCGCCAGCAGCCAGGACGGGACTGGGGTACAAGAGACCCAGTACTTC. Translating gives CASSQDGTGVQETQYF.

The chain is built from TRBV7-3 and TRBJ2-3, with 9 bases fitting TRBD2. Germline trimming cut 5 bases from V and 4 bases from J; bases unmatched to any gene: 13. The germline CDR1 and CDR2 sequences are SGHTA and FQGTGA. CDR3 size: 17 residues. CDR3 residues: CASSPAGSGRRADTQYF. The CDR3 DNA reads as TGTGCCAGCAGCCCCGCGGGGAGCGGGAGGAGGGCAGATACGCAGTATTTT.

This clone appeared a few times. This CDR3 reads CASSLTGAPVSTDTQYF. The CDR3 bases are TGTGCCAGCAGCTTAACAGGCGCCCCAGTTAGCACAGATACGCAGTATTTT. The chain is built from TRBV7-2 and TRBJ2-3; a weak D match, TRBD1 (5 bases). The CDR3 has 17 amino acids. V shed 2 bases and J shed 0 bases, with 15 bases lying between them. Germline V lookup: CDR1 SGHTA, CDR2 FQGNSA.

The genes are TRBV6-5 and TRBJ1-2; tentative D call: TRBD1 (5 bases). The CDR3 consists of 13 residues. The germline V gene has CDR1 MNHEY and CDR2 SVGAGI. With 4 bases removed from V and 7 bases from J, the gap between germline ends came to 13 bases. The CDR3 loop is CASSFHRSSGYTF. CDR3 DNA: TGTGCCAGCAGTTTCCACAGGTCTAGTGGCTACACCTTC.

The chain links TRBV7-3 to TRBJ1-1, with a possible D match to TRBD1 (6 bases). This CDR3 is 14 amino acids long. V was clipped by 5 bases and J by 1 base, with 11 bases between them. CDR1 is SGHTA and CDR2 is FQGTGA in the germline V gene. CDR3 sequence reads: CASSRRDKNTEAFF. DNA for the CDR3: TGTGCCAGCAGCCGCAGGGACAAGAACACTGAAGCTTTCTTT.

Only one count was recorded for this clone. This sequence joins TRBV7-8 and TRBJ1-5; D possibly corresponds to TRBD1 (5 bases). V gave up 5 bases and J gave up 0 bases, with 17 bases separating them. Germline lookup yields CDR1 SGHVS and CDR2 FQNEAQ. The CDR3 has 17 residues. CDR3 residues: CASSPLGQDYSNQPQHF. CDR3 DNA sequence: TGTGCCAGCAGCCCCTTGGGGCAGGACTATAGCAATCAGCCCCAGCATTTT.

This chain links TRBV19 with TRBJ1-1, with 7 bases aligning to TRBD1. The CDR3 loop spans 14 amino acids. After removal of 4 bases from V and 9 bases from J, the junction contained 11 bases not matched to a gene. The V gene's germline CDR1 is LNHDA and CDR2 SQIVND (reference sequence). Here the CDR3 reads CASSTPGTAPKAFF. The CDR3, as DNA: TGTGCCAGTAGTACCCCCGGGACAGCGCCAAAAGCTTTCTTT. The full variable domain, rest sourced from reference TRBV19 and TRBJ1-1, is DGGITQSPKYLFRKEGQNVTLSCEQNLNHDAMYWYRQDPGQGLRLIYYSQIVNDFQKGDIAEGYSVSREKKESFPLTVTSAQKNPTAFYLCASSTPGTAPKAFFGQGTRLTVV.

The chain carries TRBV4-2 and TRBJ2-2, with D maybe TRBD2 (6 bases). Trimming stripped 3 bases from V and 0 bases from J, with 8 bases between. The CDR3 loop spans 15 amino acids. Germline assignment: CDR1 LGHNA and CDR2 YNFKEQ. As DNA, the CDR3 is TGTGCCAGCAGCCAGGGGGGAGCGAACACCGGGGAGCTGTTTTTT. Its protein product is CASSQGGANTGELFF.

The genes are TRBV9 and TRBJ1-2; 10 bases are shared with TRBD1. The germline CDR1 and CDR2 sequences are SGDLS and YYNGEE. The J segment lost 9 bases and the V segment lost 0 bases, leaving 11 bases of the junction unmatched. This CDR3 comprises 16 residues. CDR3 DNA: TGTGCCAGCAGCGTAGCAAAGGGACAGGGGCACGCACGCTACACCTTC. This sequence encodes CASSVAKGQGHARYTF.

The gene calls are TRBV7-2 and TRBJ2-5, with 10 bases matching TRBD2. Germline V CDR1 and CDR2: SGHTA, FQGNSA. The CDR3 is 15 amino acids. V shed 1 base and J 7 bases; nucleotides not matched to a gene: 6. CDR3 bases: TGTGCCAGCAGCTTAGTAATAGCGGGAGGAGGGACCCAGTACTTC. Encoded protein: CASSLVIAGGGTQYF. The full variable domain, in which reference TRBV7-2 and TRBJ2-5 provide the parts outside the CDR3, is GAGVSQSPSNKVTEKGKDVELRCDPISGHTALYWYRQSLGQGLEFLIYFQGNSAPDKSGLPSDRFSAERTGGSVSTLTIQRTQQEDSAVYLCASSLVIAGGGTQYFGPGTRLLVL.

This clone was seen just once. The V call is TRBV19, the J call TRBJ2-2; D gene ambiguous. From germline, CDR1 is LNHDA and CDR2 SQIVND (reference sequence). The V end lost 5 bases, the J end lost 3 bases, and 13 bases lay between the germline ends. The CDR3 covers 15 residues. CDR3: CASSDTPGYTGELFF. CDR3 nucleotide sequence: TGTGCCAGTAGTGACACGCCTGGTTACACCGGGGAGCTGTTTTTT.

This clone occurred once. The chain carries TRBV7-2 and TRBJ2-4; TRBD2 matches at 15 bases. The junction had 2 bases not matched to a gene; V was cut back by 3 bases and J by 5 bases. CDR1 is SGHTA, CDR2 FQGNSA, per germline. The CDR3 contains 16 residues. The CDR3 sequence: CASSFGLAGGENIQYF. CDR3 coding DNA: TGTGCCAGCAGCTTCGGACTAGCGGGAGGGGAAAACATTCAGTACTTC.

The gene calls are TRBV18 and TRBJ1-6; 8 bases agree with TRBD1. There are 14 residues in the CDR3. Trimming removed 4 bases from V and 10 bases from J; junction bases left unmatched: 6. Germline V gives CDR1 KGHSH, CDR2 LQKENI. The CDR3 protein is CASSLDRGGSPLHF. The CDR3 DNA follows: TGTGCCAGCTCACTAGACAGGGGTGGGTCACCCCTCCACTTT. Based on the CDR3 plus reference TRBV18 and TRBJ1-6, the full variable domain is NAGVMQNPRHLVRRRGQEARLRCSPMKGHSHVYWYRQLPEEGLKFMVYLQKENIIDESGMPKERFSAEFPKEGPSILRIQQVVRGDSAAYFCASSLDRGGSPLHFGNGTRLTVT.

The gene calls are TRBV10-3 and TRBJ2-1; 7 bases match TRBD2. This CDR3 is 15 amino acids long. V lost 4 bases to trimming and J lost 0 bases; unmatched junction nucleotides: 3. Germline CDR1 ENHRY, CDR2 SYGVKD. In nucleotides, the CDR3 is TGTGCCATCAGTGGAGGCGGGAGCTCCTACAATGAGCAGTTCTTC. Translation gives CAISGGGSSYNEQFF.

In DNA, the CDR3 is TGTGCCAGCAGTCGCAGGGACAGGGGGATAGACGAGCAGTACTTC. Translation gives CASSRRDRGIDEQYF. The chain is built from TRBV6-6 and TRBJ2-7; 11 bases match TRBD1. The CDR3 is made up of 15 amino acids. Trimming cost V 5 bases and J 5 bases; bases outside gene matches: 8. Germline loops: CDR1 MNHNY, CDR2 SVGAGI (reference sequence).

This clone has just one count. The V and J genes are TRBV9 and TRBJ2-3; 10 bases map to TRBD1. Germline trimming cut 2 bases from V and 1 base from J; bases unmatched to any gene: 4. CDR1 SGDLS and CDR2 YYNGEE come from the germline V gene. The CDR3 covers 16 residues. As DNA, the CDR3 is TGTGCCAGCAGCGTCCACGGGACAGGGGGCACAGATACGCAGTATTTT. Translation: CASSVHGTGGTDTQYF.

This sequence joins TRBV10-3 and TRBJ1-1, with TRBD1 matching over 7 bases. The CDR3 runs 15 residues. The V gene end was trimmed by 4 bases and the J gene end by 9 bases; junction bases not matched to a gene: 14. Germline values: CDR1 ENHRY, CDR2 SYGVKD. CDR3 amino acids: CAISGWGDSALKAFF. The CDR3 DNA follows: TGTGCCATCAGTGGGTGGGGGGACAGTGCACTAAAAGCTTTCTTT.

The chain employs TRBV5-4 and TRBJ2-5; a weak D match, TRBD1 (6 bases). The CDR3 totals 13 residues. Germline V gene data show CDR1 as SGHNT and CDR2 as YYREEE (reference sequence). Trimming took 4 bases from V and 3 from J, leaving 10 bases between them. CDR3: CASSEEGEETQYF. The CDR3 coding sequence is TGTGCCAGCAGCGAAGAGGGGGAAGAGACCCAGTACTTC. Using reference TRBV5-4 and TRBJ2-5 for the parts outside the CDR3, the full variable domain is ETGVTQSPTHLIKTRGQQVTLRCSSQSGHNTVSWYQQALGQGPQFIFQYYREEENGRGNFPPRFSGLQFPNYSSELNVNALELDDSALYLCASSEEGEETQYFGPGTRLLVL.

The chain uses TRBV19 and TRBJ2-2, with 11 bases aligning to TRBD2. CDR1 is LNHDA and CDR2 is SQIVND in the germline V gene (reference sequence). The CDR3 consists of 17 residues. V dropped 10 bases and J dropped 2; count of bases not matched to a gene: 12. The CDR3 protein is CATRGSSGGLNTGELFF. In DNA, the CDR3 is TGTGCCACCAGGGGGTCTAGCGGGGGGCTTAACACCGGGGAGCTGTTTTTT.

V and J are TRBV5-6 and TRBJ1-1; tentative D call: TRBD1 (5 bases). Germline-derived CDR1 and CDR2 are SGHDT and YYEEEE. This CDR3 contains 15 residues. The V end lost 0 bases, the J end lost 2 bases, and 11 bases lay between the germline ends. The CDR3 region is CASSLVPRANTEAFF. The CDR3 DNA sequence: TGTGCCAGCAGCTTGGTTCCCAGGGCCAACACTGAAGCTTTCTTT.